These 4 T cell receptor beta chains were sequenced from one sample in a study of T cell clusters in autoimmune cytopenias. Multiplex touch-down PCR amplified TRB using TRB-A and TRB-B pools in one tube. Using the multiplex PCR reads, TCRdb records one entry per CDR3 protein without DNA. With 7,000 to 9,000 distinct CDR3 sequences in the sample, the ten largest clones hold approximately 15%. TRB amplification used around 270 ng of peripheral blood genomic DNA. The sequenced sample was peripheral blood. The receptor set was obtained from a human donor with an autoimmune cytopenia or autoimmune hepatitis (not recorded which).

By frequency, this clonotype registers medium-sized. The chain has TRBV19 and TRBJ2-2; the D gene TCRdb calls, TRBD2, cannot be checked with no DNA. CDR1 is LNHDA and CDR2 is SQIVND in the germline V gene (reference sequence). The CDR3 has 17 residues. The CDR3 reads CASTKRGTSGDTGELFF. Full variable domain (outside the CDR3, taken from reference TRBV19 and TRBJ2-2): DGGITQSPKYLFRKEGQNVTLSCEQNLNHDAMYWYRQDPGQGLRLIYYSQIVNDFQKGDIAEGYSVSREKKESFPLTVTSAQKNPTAFYLCASTKRGTSGDTGELFFGEGSRLTVL.

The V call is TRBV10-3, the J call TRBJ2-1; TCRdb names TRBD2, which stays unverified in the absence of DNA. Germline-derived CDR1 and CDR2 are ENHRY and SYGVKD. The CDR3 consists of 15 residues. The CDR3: CAISGRTSQSNEQFF.

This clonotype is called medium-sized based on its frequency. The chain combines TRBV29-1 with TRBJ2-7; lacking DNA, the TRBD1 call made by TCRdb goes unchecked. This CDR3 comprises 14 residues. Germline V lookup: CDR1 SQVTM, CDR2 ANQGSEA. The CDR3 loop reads CSVAGGQGSYEQYF.

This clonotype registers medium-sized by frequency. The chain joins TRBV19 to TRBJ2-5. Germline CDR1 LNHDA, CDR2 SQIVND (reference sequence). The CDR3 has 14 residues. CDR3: CASSIEKGMETQYF.